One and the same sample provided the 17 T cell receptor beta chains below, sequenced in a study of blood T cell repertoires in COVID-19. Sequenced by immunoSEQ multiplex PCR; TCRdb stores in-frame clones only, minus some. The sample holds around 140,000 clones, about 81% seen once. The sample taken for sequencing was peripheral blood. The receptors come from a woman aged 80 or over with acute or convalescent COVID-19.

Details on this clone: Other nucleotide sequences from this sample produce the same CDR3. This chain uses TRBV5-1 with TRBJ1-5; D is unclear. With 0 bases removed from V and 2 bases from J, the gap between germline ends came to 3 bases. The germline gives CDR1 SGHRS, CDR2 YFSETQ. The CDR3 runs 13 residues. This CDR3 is CASSLAGNQPQHF. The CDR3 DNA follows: TGCGCCAGCAGCTTGGCGGGCAATCAGCCCCAGCATTTT.

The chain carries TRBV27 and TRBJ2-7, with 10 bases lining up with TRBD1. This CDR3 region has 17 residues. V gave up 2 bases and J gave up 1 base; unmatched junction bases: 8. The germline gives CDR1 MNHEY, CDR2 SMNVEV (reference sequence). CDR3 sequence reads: CASSLGTGVSDSYEQYF. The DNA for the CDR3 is TGTGCCAGCAGTTTAGGGACAGGGGTCTCGGATTCCTACGAGCAGTACTTC.

CDR3 DNA sequence: TGTGCCAGCAGCCCCCTAGCGGGAGAGGGCGGGGAGCTGTTTTTT. Residues: CASSPLAGEGGELFF. The chain combines TRBV6-5 with TRBJ2-2; 10 positions agree with TRBD2. Unmatched junction bases numbered 8, after V lost 6 bases and J lost 7 bases. Looked up from germline, CDR1 is MNHEY and CDR2 is SVGAGI. CDR3 length: 15 amino acids.

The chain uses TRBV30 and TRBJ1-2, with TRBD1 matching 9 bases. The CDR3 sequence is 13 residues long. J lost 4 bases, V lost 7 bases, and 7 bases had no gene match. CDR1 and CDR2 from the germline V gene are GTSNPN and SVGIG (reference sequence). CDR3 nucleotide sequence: TGTGCCTACCGGGACAGGGCCCTCTATGGCTACACCTTC. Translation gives CAYRDRALYGYTF.

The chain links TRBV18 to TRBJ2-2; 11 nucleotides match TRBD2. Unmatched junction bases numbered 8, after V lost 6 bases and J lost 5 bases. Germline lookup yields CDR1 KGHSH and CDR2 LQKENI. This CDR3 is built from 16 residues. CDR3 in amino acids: CASSTTLAGGTGELFF. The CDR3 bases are TGTGCCAGCTCTACTACCCTAGCGGGAGGAACCGGGGAGCTGTTTTTT.

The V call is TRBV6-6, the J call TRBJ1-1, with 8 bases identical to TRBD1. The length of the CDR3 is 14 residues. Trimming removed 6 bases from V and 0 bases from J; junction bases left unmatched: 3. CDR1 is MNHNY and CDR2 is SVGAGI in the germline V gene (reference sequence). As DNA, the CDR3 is TGTGCCAGCAGGCGACAGGGGCTGAACACTGAAGCTTTCTTT. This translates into CASRRQGLNTEAFF.

The CDR3 DNA reads as TGTGCCAGCTATTCTCCGGGTTCGGGCGGGGAGCTGTTTTTT. Encoded protein: CASYSPGSGGELFF. The V and J genes are TRBV7-9 and TRBJ2-2, with D unresolved. Looked up from germline, CDR1 is SEHNR and CDR2 is FQNEAQ (reference sequence). Trimming cost V 8 bases and J 7 bases, with 17 bases left between them. The CDR3 contains 14 residues.

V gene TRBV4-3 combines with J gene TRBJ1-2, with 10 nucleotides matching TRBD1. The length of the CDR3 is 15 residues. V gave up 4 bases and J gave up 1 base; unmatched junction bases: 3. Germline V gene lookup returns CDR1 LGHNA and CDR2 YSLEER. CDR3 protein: CASSRGTGDNYGYTF. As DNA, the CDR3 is TGCGCCAGCAGCCGTGGGACAGGGGATAACTATGGCTACACCTTC.

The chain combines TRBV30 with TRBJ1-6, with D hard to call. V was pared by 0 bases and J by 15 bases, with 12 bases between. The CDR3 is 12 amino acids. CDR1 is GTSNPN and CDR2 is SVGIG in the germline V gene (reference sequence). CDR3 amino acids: CAWSVLGRFLHF. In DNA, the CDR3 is TGTGCCTGGAGTGTTCTGGGGAGGTTCCTCCACTTT.

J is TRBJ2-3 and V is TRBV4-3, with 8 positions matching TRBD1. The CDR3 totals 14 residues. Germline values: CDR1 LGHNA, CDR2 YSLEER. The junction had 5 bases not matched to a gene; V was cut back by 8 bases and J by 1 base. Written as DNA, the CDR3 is TGCGCCAGCGGGGGACAGGTAGGCACAGATACGCAGTATTTT. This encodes CASGGQVGTDTQYF.

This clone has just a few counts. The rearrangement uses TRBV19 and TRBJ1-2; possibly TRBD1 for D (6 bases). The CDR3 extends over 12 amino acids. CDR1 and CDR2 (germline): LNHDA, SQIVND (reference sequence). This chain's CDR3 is CATGGFRYGYTF. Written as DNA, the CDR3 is TGTGCGACGGGGGGCTTTCGGTATGGCTACACCTTC.

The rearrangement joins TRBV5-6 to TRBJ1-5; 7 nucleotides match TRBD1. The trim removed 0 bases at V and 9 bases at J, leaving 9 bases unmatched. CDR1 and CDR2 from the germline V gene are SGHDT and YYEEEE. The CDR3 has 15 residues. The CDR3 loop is CASSLARDRFSPQHF. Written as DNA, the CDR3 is TGTGCCAGCAGCTTGGCCAGGGACAGATTTTCGCCCCAGCATTTT.

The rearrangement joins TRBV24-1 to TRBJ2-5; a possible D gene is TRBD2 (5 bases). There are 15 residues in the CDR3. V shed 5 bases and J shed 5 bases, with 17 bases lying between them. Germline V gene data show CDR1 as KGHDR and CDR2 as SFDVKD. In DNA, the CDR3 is TGTGCCACCAGTGTCTATCGGGATGGGGTTGAGACCCAGTACTTC. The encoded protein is CATSVYRDGVETQYF.

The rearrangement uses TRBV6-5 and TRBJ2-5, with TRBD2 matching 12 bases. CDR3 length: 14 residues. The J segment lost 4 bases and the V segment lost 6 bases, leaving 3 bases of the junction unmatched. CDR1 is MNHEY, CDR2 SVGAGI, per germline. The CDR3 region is CASRSTSGRETQYF. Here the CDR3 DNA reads TGTGCCAGCAGATCGACTAGCGGGAGAGAGACCCAGTACTTC.

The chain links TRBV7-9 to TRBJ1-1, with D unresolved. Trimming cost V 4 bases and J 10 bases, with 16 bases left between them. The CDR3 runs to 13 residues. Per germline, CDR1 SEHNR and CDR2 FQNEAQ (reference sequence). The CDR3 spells CASSYLQTAGAFF. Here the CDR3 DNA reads TGTGCCAGCAGCTATTTACAAACTGCGGGAGCTTTCTTT. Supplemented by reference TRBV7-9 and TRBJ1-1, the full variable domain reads DTGVSQNPRHKITKRGQNVTFRCDPISEHNRLYWYRQTLGQGPEFLTYFQNEAQLEKSRLLSDRFSAERPKGSFSTLEIQRTEQGDSAMYLCASSYLQTAGAFFGQGTRLTVV.

The CDR3 region is CASSVAGIQETQYF. CDR3 nucleotides: TGTGCCAGCAGTGTAGCGGGCATCCAAGAGACCCAGTACTTC. The chain employs TRBV2 and TRBJ2-5; 7 bases fit TRBD2. Germline values: CDR1 SNHLY, CDR2 FYNNEI. V gave up 4 bases and J gave up 1 base; unmatched junction bases: 3. The CDR3 totals 14 residues.

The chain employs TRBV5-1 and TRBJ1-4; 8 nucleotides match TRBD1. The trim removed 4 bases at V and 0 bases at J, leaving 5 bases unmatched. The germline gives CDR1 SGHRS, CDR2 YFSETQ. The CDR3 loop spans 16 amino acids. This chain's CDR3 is CASSAGTGATNEKLFF. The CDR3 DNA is TGCGCCAGCAGCGCCGGGACAGGCGCAACTAATGAAAAACTGTTTTTT. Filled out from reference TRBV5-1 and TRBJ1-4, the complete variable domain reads KAGVTQTPRYLIKTRGQQVTLSCSPISGHRSVSWYQQTPGQGLQFLFEYFSETQRNKGNFPGRFSGRQFSNSRSEMNVSTLELGDSALYLCASSAGTGATNEKLFFGSGTQLSVL.